Here is one T cell receptor beta chain with its context. Its cognate antigen is unknown. The sample belongs to a study of beta chain features in type 1 diabetes. Study summary: Investigators examined some 110,000,000 sorted cells across all samples. Study observations and caveats: Type 1 diabetes patients had VDJ junctions that carried fewer insertions and more deletions.

The investigators reverse transcribed all of the isolated RNA, so they sequenced expressed TCRB transcripts. Method: immunoSEQ multiplex PCR; TCRdb's copy keeps in-frame clones and lacks some. This table holds fewer than 550,000 clones, approximately 10% found once. Sample: naive CD4+ T cells from blood. The clonotype comes from a woman aged 18-29 years in good health.

In nucleotides, the CDR3 is TGTGCCAGTAACTGGAACACTGAAGCTTTCTTT. Protein product: CASNWNTEAFF. This sequence joins TRBV19 and TRBJ1-1; D unresolved. The V and J ends lost 7 bases and 1 base respectively, with 4 bases between them. Germline CDR1 and CDR2: LNHDA and SQIVND (reference sequence). This CDR3 contains 11 residues.